This entry concerns a single T cell receptor (beta chain). The data are from a study of T cell changes during pregnancy in multiple sclerosis. The protocol was immunoSEQ multiplex PCR, while the TCRdb copy is restricted to in-frame clones and leaves out a portion. The repertoire holds about 50,000 clones, with about 92% as singletons. V shed 10 bases, J shed 4 bases, and the junction held 15 bases outside the gene matches. CDR3 length: 16 amino acids. The V gene's germline CDR1 is LNHDA and CDR2 SQIVND (reference sequence). The specimen was CD4+ T cells from peripheral blood mononuclear cells, collected before pregnancy. The source is a female donor with multiple sclerosis, enrolled in a pregnancy study. V and J are TRBV19 and TRBJ2-7, with 11 positions matching TRBD1. The CDR3 region is CATRDRGASGKYEQYF. CDR3 bases: TGTGCCACCCGGGACAGGGGGGCTAGCGGGAAATACGAGCAGTACTTC.